These 26 T cell receptor beta chains were all obtained from the same sample, sequenced in a study of T-cell reconstitution after alpha-beta-depleted transplantation in children. This sample's TCRbeta library carried unique molecular identifier barcodes. TCRdb itself ran the PCR reads through MiXCR, one entry per CDR3 protein. There are about 180,000 distinct CDR3 sequences in the sample; roughly 10% occur only once, and less than 15% lies in the top ten. The source was PBMCs, collected before TCRalphabeta/CD19-depleted stem cell transplant. These receptors came from a boy younger than 10 with acute myeloid leukemia, due to receive a stem cell transplant.

This clonotype occurred many times. The chain recombines TRBV20-1 with TRBJ1-3; maybe TRBD1 (6 bases). The CDR3 has 13 amino acids. V dropped 6 bases and J dropped 4 bases, with 13 bases sitting between them. Germline V CDR1 and CDR2: DFQATT, SNEGSKA (reference sequence). The CDR3 is CSAGTSGGNTIYF. The DNA for the CDR3 is TGCAGTGCGGGGACATCAGGAGGAAACACCATATATTTT.

This clonotype was counted once. The rearrangement joins TRBV12-3 or TRBV12-4 to TRBJ2-7; a possible D gene is TRBD1 (6 bases). Trimming took 3 bases from V and 0 from J, leaving 15 bases between them. This CDR3 region has 16 residues. The CDR3 region is CASSLSSTGASYEQYF. As DNA, the CDR3 is TGTGCCAGCAGTTTGAGTTCGACAGGAGCCTCCTACGAGCAGTACTTC.

As to this clonotype: This sequence may be a read error, since a much larger clone differs from it by one base. This chain uses TRBV20-1 with TRBJ2-7, with D possibly matching TRBD2 (6 bases). This CDR3 has 12 amino acids. Germline CDR1 reads DFQATT; CDR2 reads SNEGSKA (reference sequence). In DNA, the CDR3 is TGCAGTGTTAGAGCGGGCTCCTACGAGCAGTACGTC. This translates into CSVRAGSYEQYV.

The chain uses TRBV21-1 and TRBJ1-3; the D call of TRBD1 is as the table states it, not checked on the DNA. TRBV21-1 constitutes a pseudogene. The CDR3 has 18 amino acids. The CDR3 DNA is TGTGCCAGCAGCAAAAGGGACAGGGGGAGATACTCTGGAAACACCATATATTTT. As protein: CASSKRDRGRYSGNTIYF.

Ten or more counts support this clonotype. This chain links TRBV9 with TRBJ1-1; the match to TRBD1 covers 8 bases. Germline assignment: CDR1 SGDLS and CDR2 YYNGEE. This CDR3 has 15 residues. V was clipped by 6 bases and J by 4 bases; unmatched bases: 11. The CDR3 DNA reads as TGTGCCAGCAACCCGACAGGGGAAAGGACCACTGAAGCTTTCTTT. Translation gives CASNPTGERTTEAFF.

This clonotype was recorded many times. This chain connects TRBV7-8 to TRBJ2-7; no firm D call. The V gene's germline CDR1 is SGHVS and CDR2 FQNEAQ. The germline V and J ends were trimmed by 0 bases and 2 bases, with 5 bases remaining between them. There are 13 residues in the CDR3. The CDR3 DNA follows: TGTGCCAGCAGCTTAGCCGGAACCTACGAGCAGTACTTC. It is translated as CASSLAGTYEQYF.

This clonotype was counted many times. V usage is TRBV15 and J usage is TRBJ2-5; D is unresolved. Trimming cost V 5 bases and J 5 bases, with 12 bases left between them. CDR1 is LNHNV, CDR2 YYDKDF, per germline (reference sequence). This CDR3 has 13 amino acids. DNA for the CDR3: TGTGCCACCAGCCCCCGACTGGAGGAGACCCAGTACTTC. Encoded protein: CATSPRLEETQYF.

This clonotype was seen ten or more times. This chain connects TRBV30 to TRBJ1-4, with D perhaps matching TRBD1 (5 bases). Trimming removed 4 bases at V and 8 bases at J, with 17 bases between. Germline lookup yields CDR1 GTSNPN and CDR2 SVGIG (reference sequence). The CDR3 is 14 residues long. The CDR3 DNA reads as TGTGCCTGGAAATCGGGAAGGGGAAAAGAAAAACTGTTTTTT. It encodes CAWKSGRGKEKLFF.

This clonotype was observed at least ten times. The chain recombines TRBV7-8 with TRBJ2-7, with 7 positions matching TRBD2. The CDR3 has 15 amino acids. V dropped 1 base and J dropped 1; count of bases not matched to a gene: 4. Looked up from germline, CDR1 is SGHVS and CDR2 is FQNEAQ. The CDR3 sequence: CASSLGSGASYEQYF. The CDR3 region has the DNA TGTGCCAGCAGCTTAGGCAGCGGGGCTTCCTACGAGCAGTACTTC.

This clonotype was observed at least ten times. The chain recombines TRBV15 with TRBJ1-2; no clear D gene. CDR3 length equals 13 residues. Germline values: CDR1 LNHNV, CDR2 YYDKDF (reference sequence). With 8 bases removed from V and 6 bases from J, the gap between germline ends came to 16 bases. The DNA for the CDR3 is TGTGCCACCGCCTCCTGGGTGGAGCATGGCTACACCTTC. Translation: CATASWVEHGYTF.

This clonotype was observed many times. V is TRBV7-8 and J is TRBJ1-2, with D tentatively TRBD1 (5 bases). V was pared by 1 base and J by 5 bases, with 17 bases between. The CDR3 spans 16 residues. Germline assignment: CDR1 SGHVS and CDR2 FQNEAQ. As DNA, the CDR3 is TGTGCCAGCAGCTTAGTGTACCGTAAAACAGGTTATGGCTACACCTTC. It codes for CASSLVYRKTGYGYTF.

This clonotype occurred many times. The chain employs TRBV5-6 and TRBJ2-7; D not certain. The CDR3 has 14 amino acids. With 0 bases removed from V and 3 bases from J, the gap between germline ends came to 10 bases. CDR1 SGHDT and CDR2 YYEEEE come from the germline V gene. The CDR3 sequence is CASSLAGSGYEQYF. The DNA of the CDR3 is TGTGCCAGCAGCTTGGCCGGTTCAGGCTACGAGCAGTACTTC.

This clonotype was seen repeatedly, ten times or more. For the CDR3, the DNA is TGTGCCAGCAGCCCGGCCGCTGAAGCTTTCTTT. Translation: CASSPAAEAFF. The chain employs TRBV7-9 and TRBJ1-1, with D unresolved. V lost 5 bases, J lost 6 bases, and 7 bases lay in between. The CDR3 covers 11 residues. Germline V CDR1 and CDR2: SEHNR, FQNEAQ (reference sequence).

This clonotype appeared many times. The chain joins TRBV5-7 to TRBJ2-7; maybe TRBD2 (5 bases). TRBV5-7 counts as an open reading frame of uncertain function. Trimming left V 1 base short and J 1 base short, with 15 bases between. CDR3 length: 16 amino acids. CDR3 nucleotides: TGTGCCAGCAGCTTGACAGTAGCGTTGCTATCCTACGAGCAGTACTTC. Protein product: CASSLTVALLSYEQYF.

This clonotype came up many times. V usage is TRBV3-1 and J usage is TRBJ2-2; 7 bases agree with TRBD1. The junction had 5 bases not matched to a gene; V was cut back by 5 bases and J by 2 bases. Germline V lookup: CDR1 LGHDT, CDR2 YNNKEL (reference sequence). The length of the CDR3 is 15 residues. CDR3 nucleotides: TGTGCCAGCAGCTTTGGGACAGTAAACACCGGGGAGCTGTTTTTT. The encoded protein is CASSFGTVNTGELFF.

This clonotype was observed many times. The V gene is TRBV5-1, the J gene TRBJ2-3, with 8 nucleotides matching TRBD1. The V gene end was trimmed by 0 bases and the J gene end by 1 base; junction bases not matched to a gene: 7. This CDR3 contains 17 residues. The germline V gene encodes CDR1 SGHRS and CDR2 YFSETQ. The CDR3 DNA sequence: TGCGCCAGCAGCTTGGTAGCAGGGGGCGAGGGCACAGATACGCAGTATTTT. It yields the protein CASSLVAGGEGTDTQYF.

In its sample, this clonotype was seen many times. The chain employs TRBV6-1 and TRBJ1-4; D not certain. V lost 6 bases, J lost 8 bases, and 13 bases lay in between. The V gene's germline CDR1 is MNHNS and CDR2 SASEGT. The CDR3 has 13 residues. This chain's CDR3 is CASRMRSEEKLFF. The CDR3 DNA reads as TGTGCCAGCAGAATGAGATCGGAGGAAAAACTGTTTTTT.

This clonotype came up many times. The chain links TRBV12-3 or TRBV12-4 to TRBJ1-5; tentatively, D is TRBD1 (6 bases). The V end lost 5 bases, the J end lost 10 bases, and 15 bases lay between the germline ends. The CDR3 sequence is 13 residues long. The CDR3 protein is CASSETGRGPQHF. CDR3 sequence (DNA): TGTGCCAGCAGTGAAACAGGGCGGGGACCCCAGCATTTT.

This clonotype was counted only a few times. This sequence joins TRBV13 and TRBJ1-6; 8 positions match TRBD1. Losses at the gene ends were 6 bases for V and 7 bases for J; bases not matched to a gene: 11. The CDR3 spans 16 residues. Germline CDR1 reads PRHDT; CDR2 reads FYEKMQ (reference sequence). CDR3 sequence reads: CASSSDQGAENSPLHF. CDR3 nucleotides: TGTGCCAGCAGTTCCGACCAGGGGGCTGAGAATTCACCCCTCCACTTT.

This clonotype was observed many times. The V call is TRBV4-1, the J call TRBJ1-2; TRBD1 agrees at 8 bases. Trimming at V came to 3 bases and at J to 3 bases, leaving 6 bases not matched to a gene. The CDR3 contains 15 residues. Germline CDR1 is MGHRA and CDR2 is YSYEKL. CDR3 DNA: TGCGCCAGCAGCCACGGACAGGGTAGGGACTATGGCTACACCTTC. The encoded protein is CASSHGQGRDYGYTF.

This clonotype was detected ten times or more. This chain connects TRBV28 to TRBJ1-4; TRBD1 is a possible D gene (5 bases). Deletions cut 5 bases from V and 10 bases from J, with 11 bases between. This CDR3 contains 12 residues. Germline CDR1 MDHEN, CDR2 SYDVKM. DNA of the CDR3: TGTGCCAGCAGTCAGGGCTCGGGAAAACTGTTTTTT. This gives the protein CASSQGSGKLFF.

This clonotype was seen many times. The chain employs TRBV28 and TRBJ1-4; D not resolved. The V and J ends lost 5 bases and 11 bases respectively, with 21 bases between them. The germline V gene has CDR1 MDHEN and CDR2 SYDVKM. This CDR3 contains 15 residues. CDR3 protein: CASSLEDGRRDKLFF. In nucleotides, the CDR3 is TGTGCCAGCAGTCTCGAGGACGGGCGGCGGGATAAACTGTTTTTT.

V and J are TRBV7-9 and TRBJ2-5, with a weak D call TRBD1 (6 bases). The V gene lost 1 base and the J gene lost 3 bases, with 12 bases spanning the gap. This CDR3 is 15 amino acids long. Germline values: CDR1 SEHNR, CDR2 FQNEAQ (reference sequence). The CDR3 coding sequence is TGTGCCAGCAGCTTAGGATACCGGGACAAAGAGACCCAGTACTTC. This codes for CASSLGYRDKETQYF.

This clonotype was seen many times. The rearrangement links TRBV20-1 to TRBJ1-2; 8 nucleotides align to TRBD1. With V trimmed by 6 bases and J by 4 bases, 19 bases remained unmatched. This CDR3 contains 17 residues. In germline, CDR1 is DFQATT, CDR2 SNEGSKA (reference sequence). CDR3 loop: CSARGVDRGERIYGYTF. The DNA for the CDR3 is TGCAGTGCCAGGGGGGTCGACAGGGGAGAAAGAATCTATGGCTACACCTTC.

This clonotype was observed many times. The chain couples TRBV28 to TRBJ2-7; TRBD1 matches at 7 bases. V was pared by 4 bases and J by 1 base, with 4 bases of the junction left unmatched. Germline loops: CDR1 MDHEN, CDR2 SYDVKM. The CDR3 spans 14 residues. The CDR3 region has the DNA TGTGCCAGCAGTTCCCCGGGACAGTCCTACGAGCAGTACTTC. This sequence encodes CASSSPGQSYEQYF.

On this clonotype: This may come from a read error, since a much larger clone is one base off. The V and J genes are TRBV24-1 and TRBJ2-5; possible D gene TRBD2, 6 bases. This CDR3 contains 13 residues. Germline CDR1 reads KGHDR; CDR2 reads SFDVKD. Trimming stripped 10 bases from V and 7 bases from J, with 18 bases between. In DNA form, the CDR3 reads TGTGCCACAGGAGGGGTCGGGGGAGGGACCCAGTACTTC. Translated, it gives CATGGVGGGTQYF.